This T cell receptor (beta chain) was sequenced during a study of early T cells in non-severe SARS-CoV-2 infection. This clonotype has a count of ten or more. The CDR3 loop spans 13 amino acids. Trimming took 0 bases from V and 6 from J, leaving 9 bases between them. CDR1 and CDR2 from the germline V gene are GTSNPN and SVGIG (reference sequence). Each CDR3 protein is one row after TCRdb ran MiXCR on the 5' RACE reads. The sample has about 40,000 distinct CDR3 sequences; 4.7% are singletons. This chain connects TRBV30 to TRBJ1-5; no reliable D call. The TCR originated in an adult who was a healthcare worker with PCR-confirmed SARS-CoV-2 infection or an uninfected control (not recorded which). Sequencing was done on a sample of whole blood. DNA for the CDR3: TGTGCCTGGAGTGTACTTCTCAGTCAGCCCCAGCATTTT. Residues: CAWSVLLSQPQHF. The whole variable domain, remainder taken from reference TRBV30 and TRBJ1-5, is SQTIHQWPATLVQPVGSPLSLECTVEGTSNPNLYWYRQAAGRGLQLLFYSVGIGQISSEVPQNLSASRPQDRQFILSSKKLLLSDSGFYLCAWSVLLSQPQHFGDGTRLSIL.